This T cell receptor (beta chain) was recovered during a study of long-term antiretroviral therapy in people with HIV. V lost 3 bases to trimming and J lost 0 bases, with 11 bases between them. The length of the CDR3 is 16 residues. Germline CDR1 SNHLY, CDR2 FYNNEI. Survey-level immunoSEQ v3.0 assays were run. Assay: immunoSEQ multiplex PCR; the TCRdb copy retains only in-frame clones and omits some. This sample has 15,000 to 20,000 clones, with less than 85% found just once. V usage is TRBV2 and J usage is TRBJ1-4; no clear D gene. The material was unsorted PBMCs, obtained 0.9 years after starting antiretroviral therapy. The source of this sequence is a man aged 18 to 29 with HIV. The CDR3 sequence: CASSDERIATNEKLFF. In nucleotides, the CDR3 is TGTGCCAGCAGTGACGAACGTATTGCAACTAATGAAAAACTGTTTTTT.